These 18 T cell receptor beta chains were all obtained from the same sample, sequenced in a study of cytomegalovirus exposure and HLA in healthy donors. The primer mix had 60 Vbeta and 13 Jbeta primers. The assay was immunoSEQ multiplex PCR, and TCRdb's table has in-frame clones only and misses some. The sample shows about 190,000 clones, around 79% of them seen only once. Input material: PBMCs. These receptors were obtained from a young woman in good health and CMV-seronegative.

In this sample, this clone turned up a few times. The V and J genes are TRBV6-5 and TRBJ1-1, with 7 bases identical to TRBD1. Germline loops: CDR1 MNHEY, CDR2 SVGAGI. CDR3 length: 14 residues. J lost 7 bases, V lost 5 bases, and 10 bases had no gene match. The CDR3 DNA is TGTGCCAGCAGTGACTACAGGGGACCGGTTGAAGCTTTCTTT. This gives the protein CASSDYRGPVEAFF.

V is TRBV7-2 and J is TRBJ2-1, with TRBD2 identical over 14 bases. V lost 4 bases, J lost 7 bases, and 6 bases stayed unmatched. CDR1 and CDR2 (germline): SGHTA, FQGNSA. The CDR3 extends over 16 amino acids. In DNA form, the CDR3 reads TGTGCCAGCAGCTCCCAGACTAGCGGGAGGGCTAATGAGCAGTTCTTC. It specifies CASSSQTSGRANEQFF.

The V and J genes are TRBV7-9 and TRBJ2-7, with 11 bases matching TRBD2. J gave up 3 bases and V 5 bases, and 15 bases lay outside the gene matches. The CDR3 totals 18 residues. Germline CDR1 and CDR2: SEHNR and FQNEAQ (reference sequence). The CDR3 is CASSPTRVAGGFLYEQYF. The DNA of the CDR3 is TGTGCCAGCAGCCCTACCCGGGTAGCGGGAGGGTTCCTCTACGAGCAGTACTTC.

This clone was found a few times. J is TRBJ2-5 and V is TRBV19; 8 bases agree with TRBD1. The J call is in doubt because the DNA end fits TRBJ2-7 better. Germline V gene sequence: CDR1 LNHDA, CDR2 SQIVND (reference sequence). The CDR3 spans 13 residues. CDR3 sequence (DNA): TGTGCCAGTAGTCTGGACAGGGCCTACGAGCAGTACTTC. As protein: CASSLDRAYEQYF.

This sequence joins TRBV5-1 and TRBJ2-7; 7 bases map to TRBD1. V lost 4 bases and J lost 5; bases outside the gene matches: 6. The CDR3 loop spans 13 amino acids. Germline values: CDR1 SGHRS, CDR2 YFSETQ. In DNA, the CDR3 is TGCGCCAGCAGCATCGACAGGGTCAACGAGCAGTACTTC. The encoded protein is CASSIDRVNEQYF.

The chain carries TRBV7-2 and TRBJ2-7, with TRBD1 matching over 9 bases. The ends lost 5 bases at V and 4 bases at J; junction bases unmatched: 9. Germline V CDR1 and CDR2: SGHTA, FQGNSA. This CDR3 comprises 15 residues. CDR3 loop: CASSPGQGQVYEQYF. CDR3 coding DNA: TGTGCCAGCAGCCCCGGACAGGGGCAAGTATACGAGCAGTACTTC.

The chain links TRBV25-1 to TRBJ2-3, with D possibly TRBD1 on 5 matching bases. Germline V gene lookup returns CDR1 MGHDK and CDR2 SYGVNS. Trimming shortened V by 7 bases and J by 6 bases, and 8 bases separated the two germline ends. The CDR3 runs to 11 residues. For the CDR3, the DNA is TGTGCCAGCACAGGGTACGATACGCAGTATTTT. Encoded protein: CASTGYDTQYF.

This clone was observed a handful of times. The chain recombines TRBV4-1 with TRBJ2-7; the match to TRBD2 covers 8 bases. In germline, CDR1 is MGHRA, CDR2 YSYEKL. The CDR3 contains 15 residues. V lost 2 bases to trimming and J lost 0 bases; unmatched junction nucleotides: 3. CDR3 bases: TGCGCCAGCAGCCAAACTAGCGGCAGCTCCTACGAGCAGTACTTC. Protein sequence: CASSQTSGSSYEQYF.

The DNA of the CDR3 is TGTGCCACTCTAGTCCCTTATAGCGGGAGGGCCCGAGGTAATGAGCAGTTCTTC. It is translated as CATLVPYSGRARGNEQFF. The chain recombines TRBV19 with TRBJ2-1, with 11 bases lining up with TRBD2. The CDR3 consists of 18 residues. Trimming removed 10 bases from V and 7 bases from J; junction bases left unmatched: 21. The germline V gene encodes CDR1 LNHDA and CDR2 SQIVND (reference sequence).

The chain links TRBV5-1 to TRBJ2-5; 14 bases map to TRBD2. CDR3 length: 17 residues. Germline V gives CDR1 SGHRS, CDR2 YFSETQ. Trimming cost V 0 bases and J 2 bases; bases outside gene matches: 3. Here the CDR3 DNA reads TGCGCCAGCAGCTTGGTGACTAGCGGGGGGGGGCAAGAGACCCAGTACTTC. This encodes CASSLVTSGGGQETQYF.

The count of this clone is one. This rearrangement joins TRBV5-6 to TRBJ1-2; tentative D call: TRBD1 (6 bases). Germline lookup yields CDR1 SGHDT and CDR2 YYEEEE. The CDR3 is 13 residues long. V gave up 4 bases and J gave up 5 bases, with 12 bases separating them. The CDR3 protein is CASSEGQIYGYTF. CDR3 in DNA: TGTGCCAGCAGCGAAGGACAGATTTATGGCTACACCTTC.

This sequence joins TRBV9 and TRBJ1-2, with 7 bases that match TRBD1. The V gene end was trimmed by 4 bases and the J gene end by 2 bases; junction bases not matched to a gene: 11. This CDR3 spans 16 amino acids. In germline, CDR1 is SGDLS, CDR2 YYNGEE. This CDR3 is CASSLALPGQNYGYTF. The DNA of the CDR3 is TGTGCCAGCAGCTTAGCTCTACCGGGACAGAACTATGGCTACACCTTC.

This clone was picked up a small number of times. The chain is built from TRBV11-2 and TRBJ2-1; D may be TRBD2 (6 bases). The CDR3 consists of 15 residues. CDR1 and CDR2 from the germline V gene are SGHAT and FQNNGV. V gave up 2 bases and J gave up 8 bases, with 16 bases separating them. CDR3 sequence: CASSLNGGGSYEQFF. The CDR3 DNA reads as TGTGCCAGCAGCTTAAATGGGGGAGGTTCATATGAGCAGTTCTTC.

The rearrangement links TRBV7-2 to TRBJ2-5; 10 bases align to TRBD2. This CDR3 spans 17 amino acids. Germline trimming cut 1 base from V and 5 bases from J; bases unmatched to any gene: 10. Germline-derived CDR1 and CDR2 are SGHTA and FQGNSA. For the CDR3, the DNA is TGTGCCAGCAGCTTAGAAGTCCTAGCGGGAGATGGTGAGACCCAGTACTTC. Protein: CASSLEVLAGDGETQYF.

The chain is built from TRBV30 and TRBJ2-2; TRBD1 aligns across 11 bases. Germline loops: CDR1 GTSNPN, CDR2 SVGIG (reference sequence). Germline trimming cut 1 base from V and 7 bases from J; bases unmatched to any gene: 5. The CDR3 length is 15 residues. The CDR3 loop is CAWSGDRGAIGELFF. CDR3 in DNA: TGTGCCTGGAGTGGGGACAGGGGGGCAATCGGGGAGCTGTTTTTT.

The CDR3 DNA sequence: TGTGCCAGCAGCCCCCCCGGACAGAAGGCCACAGATACGCAGTATTTT. This codes for CASSPPGQKATDTQYF. The rearrangement joins TRBV7-9 to TRBJ2-3; a weak D match, TRBD1 (6 bases). CDR3 length equals 16 residues. V was pared by 5 bases and J by 2 bases, with 17 bases between. Looked up from germline, CDR1 is SEHNR and CDR2 is FQNEAQ (reference sequence).

The V call is TRBV30, the J call TRBJ1-2; a weak D match, TRBD1 (5 bases). Germline V gene lookup returns CDR1 GTSNPN and CDR2 SVGIG (reference sequence). V was shortened by 2 bases and J by 5 bases, with 9 bases between the two germline ends. This CDR3 is built from 12 residues. CDR3 in amino acids: CAWSTGGYGYTF. The CDR3, as DNA: TGTGCCTGGAGTACGGGGGGATATGGCTACACCTTC.

This clone was detected a few times. The chain joins TRBV5-1 to TRBJ1-1; D might be TRBD1 (5 bases). CDR1 is SGHRS and CDR2 is YFSETQ in the germline V gene. This CDR3 contains 15 residues. Trimming stripped 5 bases from V and 6 bases from J, with 20 bases between. The CDR3 protein is CASRGGDREGSEAFF. In DNA form, the CDR3 reads TGCGCCAGCAGGGGAGGGGATAGGGAAGGGTCTGAAGCTTTCTTT. The full variable domain, rest sourced from reference TRBV5-1 and TRBJ1-1, is KAGVTQTPRYLIKTRGQQVTLSCSPISGHRSVSWYQQTPGQGLQFLFEYFSETQRNKGNFPGRFSGRQFSNSRSEMNVSTLELGDSALYLCASRGGDREGSEAFFGQGTRLTVV.